Following are 17 T cell receptor beta chains from one sample sequenced in a study of blood T cell repertoires in COVID-19. Measured with immunoSEQ multiplex PCR; TCRdb has only the in-frame clones, and not every one. In the table there are 110,000 to 150,000 clones, around 88% of which are singletons. Sequencing was performed on peripheral blood. The receptors were sampled from a woman aged 55 to 70 with acute or convalescent COVID-19.

The CDR3 protein is CASALHQGGQAWDEQFF. Here the CDR3 DNA reads TGTGCCAGCGCCCTTCACCAAGGAGGACAGGCCTGGGATGAGCAGTTCTTC. The V call is TRBV18, the J call TRBJ2-1; 7 positions agree with TRBD1. This CDR3 region has 17 residues. V was pared by 8 bases and J by 8 bases, with 21 bases of the junction left unmatched. CDR1 is KGHSH, CDR2 LQKENI, per germline.

The chain recombines TRBV28 with TRBJ1-5, with 8 bases identical to TRBD1. The CDR3 sequence is 14 residues long. The V gene end was trimmed by 6 bases and the J gene end by 5 bases; junction bases not matched to a gene: 6. Germline-derived CDR1 and CDR2 are MDHEN and SYDVKM. CDR3 protein: CASSPGQGDQPQHF. In DNA form, the CDR3 reads TGTGCCAGCAGCCCAGGACAGGGAGATCAGCCCCAGCATTTT.

This sequence joins TRBV2 and TRBJ1-1; D gene ambiguous. The germline V gene encodes CDR1 SNHLY and CDR2 FYNNEI. The CDR3 runs 12 residues. Trimming left V 8 bases short and J 1 base short, with 8 bases between. CDR3 in DNA: TGTGCCAGCCTGTTTTGGAACACTGAAGCTTTCTTT. Amino acid sequence: CASLFWNTEAFF.

The rearrangement links TRBV15 to TRBJ2-1; 8 bases agree with TRBD2. The CDR3 sequence is 16 residues long. The germline CDR1 and CDR2 sequences are LNHNV and YYDKDF (reference sequence). V lost 0 bases and J lost 4; bases outside the gene matches: 5. The CDR3 reads CATSRDAGGSYNEQFF. CDR3 nucleotide sequence: TGTGCCACCAGCAGAGATGCGGGGGGCTCATACAATGAGCAGTTCTTC.

V and J are TRBV21-1 and TRBJ1-2; the D segment call TRBD1 is taken from the table without a DNA check. TRBV21-1 is annotated as a pseudogene. The CDR3 sequence is 16 residues long. The CDR3 here is CASSNEPGTGNYGYTF. The DNA of the CDR3 is TGTGCCAGCAGTAACGAGCCCGGGACAGGGAACTATGGCTACACCTTC.

This chain joins TRBV6-5 and TRBJ2-7; 8 nucleotides line up with TRBD1. Germline V gene data show CDR1 as MNHEY and CDR2 as SVGAGI. There are 14 residues in the CDR3. Trimming at V came to 5 bases and at J to 3 bases, leaving 6 bases not matched to a gene. Here the CDR3 DNA reads TGTGCCAGCAGTCGGACAGGGATTCACTACGAGCAGTACTTC. This encodes CASSRTGIHYEQYF.

This sequence joins TRBV29-1 and TRBJ1-2, with D hard to call. The germline gives CDR1 SQVTM, CDR2 ANQGSEA. This CDR3 region has 11 residues. The V end was cut by 0 bases, the J end by 4 bases, with 3 bases between. The CDR3 DNA reads TGCAGCGTTGAAGAAGCCTATGGCTACACCTTC. Translated, it gives CSVEEAYGYTF.

The CDR3 reads CASSSRGSGGYTF. The CDR3 DNA reads TGTGCCAGCAGCTCACGGGGATCGGGTGGCTACACCTTC. This sequence joins TRBV7-9 and TRBJ1-2; D is unresolved. The CDR3 runs 13 residues. Germline V lookup: CDR1 SEHNR, CDR2 FQNEAQ (reference sequence). V was trimmed by 4 bases and J by 7 bases, leaving 13 bases between them.

The chain combines TRBV7-2 with TRBJ1-2; 9 nucleotides match TRBD1. CDR3 length: 15 residues. Germline CDR1 reads SGHTA; CDR2 reads FQGNSA. V dropped 3 bases and J dropped 2; count of bases not matched to a gene: 4. CDR3: CASSFRTGANYGYTF. In DNA, the CDR3 is TGTGCCAGCAGCTTCAGGACAGGGGCGAACTATGGCTACACCTTC.

This chain links TRBV1 with TRBJ1-1; the table's D call of TRBD1 was not tested on the DNA. TRBV1 has pseudogene status. This CDR3 contains 15 residues. CDR3 residues: CTSSQVIGVRAEAFF. The CDR3, as DNA: TGCACCAGCAGCCAAGTAATAGGGGTAAGGGCTGAAGCTTTCTTT.

The chain joins TRBV18 to TRBJ2-1, with D tentatively TRBD2 (6 bases). Trimming pared 3 bases from V and 0 bases from J, leaving 9 bases between. This CDR3 has 15 residues. The germline V gene encodes CDR1 KGHSH and CDR2 LQKENI. The CDR3 region is CASSPSGFSYNEQFF. For the CDR3, the DNA is TGTGCCAGCTCACCGAGCGGGTTCTCCTACAATGAGCAGTTCTTC.

The chain has TRBV2 and TRBJ1-1; a possible D gene is TRBD1 (5 bases). Germline CDR1 SNHLY, CDR2 FYNNEI. V lost 8 bases to trimming and J lost 0 bases, with 10 bases between them. This CDR3 region has 13 residues. The CDR3 DNA sequence: TGTGCCAGCGGGGGAGGTTTGAACACTGAAGCTTTCTTT. Translated: CASGGGLNTEAFF.

The chain couples TRBV28 to TRBJ1-5, with 7 bases identical to TRBD1. J lost 0 bases, V lost 2 bases, and 7 bases had no gene match. Germline assignment: CDR1 MDHEN and CDR2 SYDVKM. This CDR3 has 17 amino acids. In DNA, the CDR3 is TGTGCCAGCAGTTTAATTCGGGACAGTTATAGCAATCAGCCCCAGCATTTT. It codes for CASSLIRDSYSNQPQHF.

The rearrangement links TRBV4-3 to TRBJ2-6; D possibly corresponds to TRBD1 (6 bases). From germline, CDR1 is LGHNA and CDR2 YSLEER. The germline V and J ends were trimmed by 3 bases and 1 base, with 10 bases remaining between them. The CDR3 spans 16 residues. The CDR3 loop reads CASSQDTGSGANVLTF. CDR3 coding DNA: TGCGCCAGCAGCCAGGATACAGGGTCTGGGGCCAACGTCCTGACTTTC.

This clone was detected only once. The chain combines TRBV5-5 with TRBJ1-3; tentatively, D is TRBD1 (6 bases). Germline CDR1 SGHKS, CDR2 YYEKEE (reference sequence). The ends were cut back, 0 bases at V and 0 bases at J, with 10 bases in the middle. The CDR3 is made up of 16 amino acids. The chain's CDR3 is CASSLGGTHSGNTIYF. The DNA of the CDR3 is TGTGCCAGCAGCTTGGGAGGGACACACTCTGGAAACACCATATATTTT.

V is TRBV9 and J is TRBJ2-5; 7 bases map to TRBD1. Germline V gene sequence: CDR1 SGDLS, CDR2 YYNGEE. The CDR3 consists of 15 residues. With 3 bases clipped from V and 3 bases from J, the junction kept 8 bases outside the gene matches. Here the CDR3 reads CASSARQGSEETQYF. The CDR3 bases are TGTGCCAGCAGCGCCAGACAGGGATCAGAAGAGACCCAGTACTTC.

CDR3 bases: TGTGCCAGCAGCCCTCCTTCGGGACTAGCAGAGCAGTTCTTC. This translates into CASSPPSGLAEQFF. This chain connects TRBV4-2 to TRBJ2-1; 9 bases fit TRBD2. After removal of 4 bases from V and 10 bases from J, the junction contained 8 bases not matched to a gene. CDR3 length: 14 amino acids. CDR1 LGHNA and CDR2 YNFKEQ come from the germline V gene.